Listed here are 22 T cell receptor beta chains from one sample, sequenced in a study of blood T cell repertoires in COVID-19. Using immunoSEQ multiplex PCR, the repertoire was profiled, and TCRdb retains in-frame clones only, with some absent. The profile shows 99,000 or so clones, over 75% of them singletons. Sequencing was done on a sample of peripheral blood. The receptors shown here come from a man in his fifties with acute or convalescent COVID-19.

The CDR3 region is CASSPGTGRGNTIYF. The CDR3 DNA is TGTGCCAGCAGCCCTGGGACAGGGAGGGGAAACACCATATATTTT. The genes are TRBV28 and TRBJ1-3, with 9 bases lining up with TRBD1. The germline V gene encodes CDR1 MDHEN and CDR2 SYDVKM. V lost 6 bases, J lost 4 bases, and 7 bases stayed unmatched. The CDR3 length is 15 residues.

The chain is built from TRBV13 and TRBJ2-1; a weak D match, TRBD2 (6 bases). V was cut by 5 bases and J by 1 base, with 21 bases left in between. The V gene's germline CDR1 is PRHDT and CDR2 FYEKMQ (reference sequence). The CDR3 consists of 18 residues. The CDR3 nucleotides are TGTGCCAGCAGCGGAACCTGGAGGGACTCAAAATCCTACAATGAGCAGTTCTTC. Residues: CASSGTWRDSKSYNEQFF.

J is TRBJ1-2 and V is TRBV5-8; D perhaps matches TRBD1 (5 bases). V lost 2 bases and J lost 1, with 18 bases in between. Germline CDR1 SGHTS, CDR2 YDEGEE. This CDR3 comprises 17 residues. DNA for the CDR3: TGTGCCAGCAGCTTATCGAGCAGACAGACGCTTAACTATGGCTACACCTTC. This translates into CASSLSSRQTLNYGYTF.

The V call is TRBV11-3, the J call TRBJ2-7, with unresolved D. V was cut by 5 bases and J by 2 bases, with 10 bases left in between. The CDR3 is 13 residues long. Germline assignment: CDR1 SGHNT and CDR2 YENEEA. The CDR3 DNA reads as TGTGCCAGCAGCCTGGGCAGGACCTACGAGCAGTACTTC. This translates into CASSLGRTYEQYF.

To note about this clone: An end of the junction differs from the germline gene, which may be a read error. V gene TRBV7-7 combines with J gene TRBJ2-1, with 7 bases aligning to TRBD2. Germline-derived CDR1 and CDR2 are SSHAT and FNYEAQ (reference sequence). The CDR3 runs to 16 residues. The CDR3 region has the DNA TGTGCTAGCAGCTCTGGACTAGGGAGCTCCTACAATGAGCAGTTCTTC. Encoded protein: CASSSGLGSSYNEQFF.

The chain couples TRBV15 to TRBJ2-1; D may be TRBD1 (5 bases). The CDR3 has 13 residues. Germline V gives CDR1 LNHNV, CDR2 YYDKDF (reference sequence). V lost 3 bases, J lost 4 bases, and 7 bases lay in between. CDR3 in DNA: TGTGCCACCAGCAGCCGACAGTACAATGAGCAGTTCTTC. Translating it yields CATSSRQYNEQFF.

The chain links TRBV19 to TRBJ2-7; 13 bases align to TRBD2. V lost 5 bases to trimming and J lost 7 bases; unmatched junction nucleotides: 11. Germline V CDR1 and CDR2: LNHDA, SQIVND (reference sequence). CDR3 length equals 16 residues. As DNA, the CDR3 is TGTGCCAGTAGTGGAACTAGCGGGAGGGCCCTGCGTGAGCAGTACTTC. Protein: CASSGTSGRALREQYF.

This clone was counted between two and nine times. V gene TRBV19 combines with J gene TRBJ2-7; TRBD1 matches at 10 bases. CDR3 length equals 15 residues. V was pared by 5 bases and J by 5 bases, with 9 bases of the junction left unmatched. Germline CDR1 and CDR2: LNHDA and SQIVND (reference sequence). CDR3: CASSFRDRGINEQYF. CDR3 nucleotides: TGTGCCAGTAGTTTCCGGGACAGGGGAATAAACGAGCAGTACTTC.

The V and J genes are TRBV19 and TRBJ1-5; D is uncertain. Germline assignment: CDR1 LNHDA and CDR2 SQIVND (reference sequence). V dropped 6 bases and J dropped 4 bases, with 7 bases sitting between them. The CDR3 runs to 12 residues. The CDR3 nucleotides read TGTGCCAGTAGGGGAGGGAATCAGCCCCAGCATTTT. As protein: CASRGGNQPQHF.

The chain has TRBV10-3 and TRBJ1-1; TRBD1 matches 7 bases. The germline gives CDR1 ENHRY, CDR2 SYGVKD. Trimming took 5 bases from V and 7 from J; bases not matched to a gene: 7. The CDR3 loop spans 13 amino acids. The CDR3 here is CAISFAQGDEAFF. The DNA for the CDR3 is TGTGCCATCAGTTTTGCTCAGGGGGATGAAGCTTTCTTT.

The chain combines TRBV30 with TRBJ1-5, with a weak D call TRBD1 (6 bases). Germline values: CDR1 GTSNPN, CDR2 SVGIG (reference sequence). V lost 3 bases, J lost 3 bases, and 9 bases lay in between. The CDR3 contains 13 residues. The CDR3 is CAWSPGANQPQHF. Here the CDR3 DNA reads TGTGCCTGGAGCCCAGGGGCCAATCAGCCCCAGCATTTT.

The J gene is TRBJ1-3, the V gene TRBV21-1; TRBD1, the table's D call, was not compared with the DNA. TRBV21-1 is marked as a pseudogene. CDR3 length equals 14 residues. Written as DNA, the CDR3 is TGTGCCAGCACCGGGACAGGGGCTGGAAACACCATATATTTT. Its protein product is CASTGTGAGNTIYF.

V usage is TRBV18 and J usage is TRBJ2-6; TRBD1 aligns across 7 bases. Trimming removed 6 bases from V and 4 bases from J; junction bases left unmatched: 21. Germline CDR1 is KGHSH and CDR2 is LQKENI. The CDR3 length is 20 residues. The CDR3 sequence is CASSMLYFTGVGAGANVLTF. As DNA, the CDR3 is TGTGCCAGCTCGATGCTCTATTTCACAGGGGTAGGAGCCGGGGCCAACGTCCTGACTTTC.

The rearrangement joins TRBV7-3 to TRBJ1-6; TRBD1 is a possible D gene (5 bases). V lost 8 bases and J 5 bases, leaving 13 bases between the germline ends. The germline gives CDR1 SGHTA, CDR2 FQGTGA. This CDR3 has 14 amino acids. The CDR3, as DNA: TGTGCCAGCGCCAGGACAAGAGATAATTCACCCCTCCACTTT. Encoded protein: CASARTRDNSPLHF.

This rearrangement joins TRBV4-2 to TRBJ2-2; tentative D call: TRBD1 (5 bases). Trimming removed 5 bases at V and 4 bases at J, with 14 bases between. The germline gives CDR1 LGHNA, CDR2 YNFKEQ. This CDR3 spans 15 amino acids. CDR3 bases: TGTGCCAGCAGCACACGACAGAGTTCCACCGGGGAGCTGTTTTTT. Its translation is CASSTRQSSTGELFF.

The rearrangement uses TRBV18 and TRBJ1-1; possible D gene TRBD1, 5 bases. The CDR3 contains 14 residues. Trimming cost V 0 bases and J 5 bases, with 10 bases left between them. Germline CDR1 KGHSH, CDR2 LQKENI. The CDR3 nucleotides read TGTGCCAGCTCACCACCGTCAGGGATAACTGAAGCTTTCTTT. Translated: CASSPPSGITEAFF.

This clone came up once. The chain uses TRBV24-1 and TRBJ2-3; tentatively, D is TRBD2 (6 bases). Trimming removed 0 bases at V and 2 bases at J, with 11 bases between. The CDR3 has 16 residues. The germline V gene has CDR1 KGHDR and CDR2 SFDVKD. The CDR3 sequence is CATSDLLSGPTDTQYF. The CDR3 DNA reads TGTGCCACCAGTGATTTGCTTAGCGGCCCCACAGATACGCAGTATTTT.

The chain couples TRBV19 to TRBJ2-5, with 8 bases that match TRBD1. The germline gives CDR1 LNHDA, CDR2 SQIVND (reference sequence). The V and J ends lost 3 bases and 1 base, in that order; junction bases with no gene match: 4. This CDR3 region has 15 residues. CDR3 in amino acids: CASSIRQGIQETQYF. In DNA form, the CDR3 reads TGTGCCAGTAGTATTCGACAGGGGATCCAAGAGACCCAGTACTTC.

This clone was detected only a few times. The rearrangement joins TRBV2 to TRBJ2-7; D is uncertain. This CDR3 is built from 14 residues. CDR1 is SNHLY, CDR2 FYNNEI, per germline. The V end lost 0 bases, the J end lost 2 bases, and 8 bases lay between the germline ends. This chain's CDR3 is CASSEARGPYEQYF. DNA of the CDR3: TGTGCCAGCAGTGAAGCTAGAGGCCCCTACGAGCAGTACTTC.

This clone was seen once. CDR3 residues: CASSPRRGGQPQHF. The DNA for the CDR3 is TGTGCCAGCAGCCCCCGCAGGGGCGGGCAGCCCCAGCATTTT. The V call is TRBV3-1 (or the pseudogene TRBV3-2), the J call TRBJ1-5, with D possibly being TRBD1 (6 bases). The CDR3 consists of 14 residues. Trimming took 4 bases from V and 7 from J, leaving 14 bases between them. Germline-derived CDR1 and CDR2 are LGHDT and YNNKEL (reference sequence).

The V gene is TRBV2, the J gene TRBJ1-5, with TRBD1 as a possible D gene (5 bases). Germline values: CDR1 SNHLY, CDR2 FYNNEI. V was clipped by 7 bases and J by 7 bases, with 17 bases between them. The CDR3 has 14 amino acids. This chain's CDR3 is CASKYGRGRQPQHF. In nucleotides, the CDR3 is TGTGCCAGCAAATACGGGAGGGGACGCCAGCCCCAGCATTTT.

The sample holds a few counts of this clone. The J gene is TRBJ1-1, the V gene TRBV6-5; no firm D call. Deletions cut 6 bases from V and 8 bases from J, with 7 bases between. This CDR3 has 10 residues. Germline assignment: CDR1 MNHEY and CDR2 SVGAGI. CDR3 amino acids: CASRYQEAFF. The CDR3 region has the DNA TGTGCCAGCAGGTACCAGGAAGCTTTCTTT.